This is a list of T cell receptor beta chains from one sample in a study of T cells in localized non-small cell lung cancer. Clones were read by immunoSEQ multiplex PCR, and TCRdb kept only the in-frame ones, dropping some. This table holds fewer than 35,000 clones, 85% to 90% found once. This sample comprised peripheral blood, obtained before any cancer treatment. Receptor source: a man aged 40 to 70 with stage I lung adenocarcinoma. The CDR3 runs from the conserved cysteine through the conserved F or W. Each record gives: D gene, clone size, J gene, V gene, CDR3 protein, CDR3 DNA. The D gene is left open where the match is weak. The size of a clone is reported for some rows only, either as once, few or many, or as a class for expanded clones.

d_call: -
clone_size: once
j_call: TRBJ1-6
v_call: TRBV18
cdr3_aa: CASSPPTGLNSPLHF
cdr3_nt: TGTGCCAGCTCACCACCAACAGGGCTGAATTCACCCCTCCACTTT

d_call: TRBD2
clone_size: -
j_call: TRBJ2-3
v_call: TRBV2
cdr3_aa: CASSALAGGRLYF
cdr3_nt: TGTGCCAGCAGTGCCCTAGCGGGGGGGCGCCTTTATTTT

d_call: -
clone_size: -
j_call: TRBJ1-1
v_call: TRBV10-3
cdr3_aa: CAIGQPGTEAFF
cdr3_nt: TGTGCCATCGGACAGCCGGGCACTGAAGCTTTCTTT

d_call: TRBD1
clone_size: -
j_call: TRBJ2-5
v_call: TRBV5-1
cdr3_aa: CASSGRPGGGETQYF
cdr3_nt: TGCGCCAGCAGCGGACGCCCAGGGGGCGGAGAGACCCAGTACTTC

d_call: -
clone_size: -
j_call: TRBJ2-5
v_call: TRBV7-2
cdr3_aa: CASSQRETQYF
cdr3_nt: TGTGCCAGCAGCCAAAGAGAGACCCAGTACTTC

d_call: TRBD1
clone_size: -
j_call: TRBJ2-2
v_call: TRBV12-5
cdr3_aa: CASGSHHRGNTGELFF
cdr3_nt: TGTGCTAGTGGTTCGCATCACAGGGGGAACACCGGGGAGCTGTTTTTT

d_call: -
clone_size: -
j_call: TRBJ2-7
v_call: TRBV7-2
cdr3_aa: CASSPGRNYEQYF
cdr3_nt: TGTGCCAGCAGCCCCGGACGTAACTACGAGCAGTACTTC

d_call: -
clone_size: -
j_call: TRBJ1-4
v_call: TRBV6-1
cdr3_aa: CAGNRDNHEKLFF
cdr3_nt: TGTGCCGGGAACCGGGACAACCATGAAAAACTGTTTTTT

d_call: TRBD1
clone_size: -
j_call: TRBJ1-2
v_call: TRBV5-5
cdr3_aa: CRSGGTGYGGYTF
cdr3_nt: TGCCGCTCGGGCGGGACAGGGTATGGTGGCTACACCTTC

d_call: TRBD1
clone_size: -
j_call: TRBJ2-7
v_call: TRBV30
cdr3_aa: CAWSRQGYEQYF
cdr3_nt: TGTGCCTGGAGTAGACAGGGCTACGAGCAGTACTTC

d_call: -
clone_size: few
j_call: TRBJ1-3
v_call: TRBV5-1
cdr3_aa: CASSLEGPMSSGNTIYF
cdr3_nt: TGCGCCAGCAGCTTGGAGGGACCAATGAGCTCTGGAAACACCATATATTTT

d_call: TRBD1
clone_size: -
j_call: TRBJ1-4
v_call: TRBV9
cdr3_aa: CASSSDRGKLFF
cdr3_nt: TGTGCCAGCAGCTCTGACAGGGGGAAACTGTTTTTT

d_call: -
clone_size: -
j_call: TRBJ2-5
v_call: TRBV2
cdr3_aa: CASSGRLGVGETQYF
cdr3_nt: TGTGCCAGCAGTGGCCGGCTAGGGGTGGGAGAGACCCAGTACTTC

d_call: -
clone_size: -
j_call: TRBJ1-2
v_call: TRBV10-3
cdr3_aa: CAIRGSNLHYGYTF
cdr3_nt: TGTGCCATCAGGGGCTCTAATCTTCACTATGGCTACACCTTC

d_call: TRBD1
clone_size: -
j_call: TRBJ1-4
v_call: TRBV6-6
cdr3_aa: CASSSGTGVRKLFF
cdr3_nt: TGTGCCAGCAGTTCCGGGACAGGGGTTAGAAAACTGTTTTTT

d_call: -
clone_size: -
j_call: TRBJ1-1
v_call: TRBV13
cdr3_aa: CASSFRTENTEAFF
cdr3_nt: TGTGCCAGCAGCTTTCGGACAGAGAACACTGAAGCTTTCTTT

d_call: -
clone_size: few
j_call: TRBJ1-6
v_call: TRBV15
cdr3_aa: CATSRGLNSPLHF
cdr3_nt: TGTGCCACCAGCAGGGGACTGAATTCACCCCTCCACTTT

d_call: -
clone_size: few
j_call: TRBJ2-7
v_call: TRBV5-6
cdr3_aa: CASSLGFGSGEQYF
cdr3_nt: TGTGCCAGCAGCTTGGGGTTCGGATCGGGGGAGCAGTACTTC

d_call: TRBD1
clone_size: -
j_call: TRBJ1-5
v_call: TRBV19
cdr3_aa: CASDRQGLNQPQHF
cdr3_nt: TGTGCCAGCGACCGACAGGGTCTTAATCAGCCCCAGCATTTT

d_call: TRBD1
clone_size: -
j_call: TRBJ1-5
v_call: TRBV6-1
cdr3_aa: CASSDGTGRSNQPQHF
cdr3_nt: TGTGCCAGCAGTGATGGGACAGGTAGAAGCAATCAGCCCCAGCATTTT

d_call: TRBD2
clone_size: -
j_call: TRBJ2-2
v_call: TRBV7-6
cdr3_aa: CASSAGGRRTGELFF
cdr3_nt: TGTGCCAGCAGCGCCGGGGGGAGGAGGACCGGGGAGCTGTTTTTT

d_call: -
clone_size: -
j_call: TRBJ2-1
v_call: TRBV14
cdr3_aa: CASSQYSEQFF
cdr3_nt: TGTGCCAGCAGCCAATATTCTGAGCAGTTCTTC

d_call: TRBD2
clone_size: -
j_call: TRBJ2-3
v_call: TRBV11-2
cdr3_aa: CASGGTSGGDTQYF
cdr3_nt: TGTGCCAGCGGCGGGACTAGCGGGGGAGATACGCAGTATTTT

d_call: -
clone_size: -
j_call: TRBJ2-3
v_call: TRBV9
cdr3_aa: CASSVVGNRDTQYF
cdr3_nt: TGTGCCAGCAGCGTAGTGGGGAATAGGGATACGCAGTATTTT

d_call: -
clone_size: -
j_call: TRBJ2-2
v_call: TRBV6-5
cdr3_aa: CASSRAVGELFF
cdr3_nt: TGTGCCAGCAGCCGAGCGGTCGGGGAGCTGTTTTTT

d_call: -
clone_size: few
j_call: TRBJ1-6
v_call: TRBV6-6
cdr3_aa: CASSYSNNSPLHF
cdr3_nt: TGTGCCAGCAGTTACTCGAATAATTCACCCCTCCACTTT

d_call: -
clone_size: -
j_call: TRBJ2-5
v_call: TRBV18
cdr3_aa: CASSSRPQGQGTQYF
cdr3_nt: TGTGCCAGCTCATCCCGCCCTCAGGGGCAAGGGACCCAGTACTTC

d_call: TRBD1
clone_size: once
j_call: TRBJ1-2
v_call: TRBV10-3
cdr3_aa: CAISDIMGQGAKDPFYGYTF
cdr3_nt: TGTGCCATCAGTGATATAATGGGACAGGGGGCAAAGGATCCCTTTTATGGCTACACCTTC

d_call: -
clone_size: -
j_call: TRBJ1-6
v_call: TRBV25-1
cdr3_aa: CASREGIGSPLHF
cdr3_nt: TGTGCCAGTAGAGAGGGGATCGGCTCACCCCTCCACTTT

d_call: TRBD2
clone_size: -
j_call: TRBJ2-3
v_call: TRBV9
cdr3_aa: CASSAGLAGGVDTQYF
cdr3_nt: TGTGCCAGCAGCGCCGGACTAGCGGGGGGGGTAGATACGCAGTATTTT

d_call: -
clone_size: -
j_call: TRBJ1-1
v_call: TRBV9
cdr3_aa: CASSVGGSEAFF
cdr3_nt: TGTGCCAGCAGCGTAGGTGGTTCCGAAGCTTTCTTT

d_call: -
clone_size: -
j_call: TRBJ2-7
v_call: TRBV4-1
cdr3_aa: CASSQGVLTRRGSYEQYF
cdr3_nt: TGCGCCAGCAGCCAAGGGGTTTTGACCCGGAGGGGGTCGTACGAGCAGTACTTC

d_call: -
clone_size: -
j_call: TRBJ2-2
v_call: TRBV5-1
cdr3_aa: CASSLEGPNTGELFF
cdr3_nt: TGCGCCAGCAGCTTAGAAGGTCCGAACACCGGGGAGCTGTTTTTT

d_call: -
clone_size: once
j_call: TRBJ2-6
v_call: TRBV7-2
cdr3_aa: CASSRQATSTGANVLTF
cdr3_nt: TGTGCCAGCAGTCGACAGGCTACCTCTACTGGGGCCAACGTCCTGACTTTC

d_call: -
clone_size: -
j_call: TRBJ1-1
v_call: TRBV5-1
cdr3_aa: CASSRTDIGTEAFF
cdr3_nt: TGCGCCAGCAGCAGGACTGATATAGGCACTGAAGCTTTCTTT

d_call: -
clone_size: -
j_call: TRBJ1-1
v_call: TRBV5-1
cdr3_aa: CASSLDTGNTEAFF
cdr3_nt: TGCGCCAGCAGCTTGGACACCGGGAACACTGAAGCTTTCTTT

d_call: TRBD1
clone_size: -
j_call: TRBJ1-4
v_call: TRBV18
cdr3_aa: CASSLLSPGQGKEKLFF
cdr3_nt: TGTGCCAGCTCGCTTCTCTCCCCGGGACAGGGGAAAGAAAAACTGTTTTTT

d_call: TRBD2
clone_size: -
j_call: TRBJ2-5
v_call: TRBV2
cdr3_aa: CASRRGGSFETQYF
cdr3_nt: TGTGCCAGCAGGCGGGGGGGTTCTTTTGAGACCCAGTACTTC

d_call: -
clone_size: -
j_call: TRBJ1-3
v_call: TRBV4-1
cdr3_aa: CASSQVSGNTIYF
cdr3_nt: TGCGCCAGCAGCCAAGTCTCTGGAAACACCATATATTTT

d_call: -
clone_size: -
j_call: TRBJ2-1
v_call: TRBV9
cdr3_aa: CASSQSRGNEQFF
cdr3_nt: TGTGCCAGCTCTCAATCGAGGGGGAATGAGCAGTTCTTC

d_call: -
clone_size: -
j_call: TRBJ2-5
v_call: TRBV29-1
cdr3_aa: CSARKSGLQETQYF
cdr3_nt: TGCAGCGCCAGGAAATCAGGGTTACAAGAGACCCAGTACTTC

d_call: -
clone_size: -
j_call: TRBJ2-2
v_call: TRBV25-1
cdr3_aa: CASSEAPGALTGELFF
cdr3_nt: TGTGCCAGCAGTGAGGCGCCGGGGGCGCTCACCGGGGAGCTGTTTTTT

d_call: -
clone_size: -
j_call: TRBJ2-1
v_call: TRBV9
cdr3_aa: CASSVEGSNNEQFF
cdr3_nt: TGTGCCAGCAGCGTAGAGGGCAGTAACAATGAGCAGTTCTTC

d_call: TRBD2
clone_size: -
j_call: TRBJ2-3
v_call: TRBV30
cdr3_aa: CAWSRTSGGAGTQYF
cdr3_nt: TGTGCCTGGAGCCGGACTAGCGGGGGGGCCGGTACGCAGTATTTT

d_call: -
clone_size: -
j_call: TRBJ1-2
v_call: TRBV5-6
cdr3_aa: CASSFDGGYTF
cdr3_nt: TGTGCCAGCAGCTTCGATGGGGGCTACACCTTC

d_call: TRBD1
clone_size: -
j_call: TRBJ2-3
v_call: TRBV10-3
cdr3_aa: CAIRRQGASTDTQYF
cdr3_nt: TGTGCCATCAGAAGACAGGGGGCTAGCACAGATACGCAGTATTTT

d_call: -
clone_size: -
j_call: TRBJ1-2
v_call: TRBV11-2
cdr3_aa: CASSPLDGGGNYGYTF
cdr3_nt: TGTGCCAGCAGCCCCCTAGATGGGGGTGGCAACTATGGCTACACCTTC

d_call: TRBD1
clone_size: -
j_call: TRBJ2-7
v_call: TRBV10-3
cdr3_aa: CAISEQGENEQYF
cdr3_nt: TGTGCCATCAGTGAGCAGGGGGAAAACGAGCAGTACTTC

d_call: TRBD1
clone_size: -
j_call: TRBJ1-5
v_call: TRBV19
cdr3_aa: CASSRDRGVNQPQHF
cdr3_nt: TGTGCCAGTAGTAGGGACAGGGGCGTCAATCAGCCCCAGCATTTT

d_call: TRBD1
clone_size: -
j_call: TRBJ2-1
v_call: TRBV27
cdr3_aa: CASSRTGLTNEQFF
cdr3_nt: TGTGCCAGTTCCAGGACAGGGCTGACCAATGAGCAGTTCTTC

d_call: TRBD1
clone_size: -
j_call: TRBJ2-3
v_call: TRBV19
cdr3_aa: CASSMDRGADTQYF
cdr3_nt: TGTGCCAGTAGTATGGACAGGGGCGCAGATACGCAGTATTTT

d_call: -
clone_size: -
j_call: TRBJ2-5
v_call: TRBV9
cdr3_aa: CASSVRDHQETQYF
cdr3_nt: TGTGCCAGCAGCGTCAGGGACCATCAAGAGACCCAGTACTTC

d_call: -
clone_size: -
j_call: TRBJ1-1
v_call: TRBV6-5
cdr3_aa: CASSYSRTSTEAFF
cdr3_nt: TGTGCCAGCAGTTACTCAAGGACGTCCACTGAAGCTTTCTTT

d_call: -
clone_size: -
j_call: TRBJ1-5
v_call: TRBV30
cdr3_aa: CAWSVGGTSGQPQHF
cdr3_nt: TGTGCCTGGAGTGTAGGGGGAACCTCTGGTCAGCCCCAGCATTTT